These 16 T cell receptor beta chains originate from one sample sequenced in a study of blood T cell repertoires in COVID-19. TCRdb's table, derived via immunoSEQ multiplex PCR, lists solely in-frame clones and lacks some. The table has about 360,000 clones, more than 75% seen once; the top ten hold over 2.5%. The sequenced sample was peripheral blood. These receptors originate from a human donor in a cohort sampled during active COVID-19.

The chain is built from TRBV19 and TRBJ2-3, with a possible D match to TRBD1 (5 bases). Germline CDR1 LNHDA, CDR2 SQIVND (reference sequence). The V end lost 5 bases, the J end lost 4 bases, and 7 bases lay between the germline ends. This CDR3 has 12 residues. The CDR3 region is CASSAGSDTQYF. As DNA, the CDR3 is TGTGCCAGTAGTGCAGGGTCAGATACGCAGTATTTT.

This clone appeared once. The V gene is TRBV7-6, the J gene TRBJ1-1, with TRBD1 matching 9 bases. J was trimmed by 3 bases and V by 1 base; bases with no gene match: 6. Per germline, CDR1 SGHVS and CDR2 FNYEAQ. This CDR3 has 16 residues. The CDR3 here is CASSLDDRGGYTEAFF. The CDR3 region has the DNA TGTGCCAGCAGCTTAGATGACAGGGGGGGGTACACTGAAGCTTTCTTT.

The chain combines TRBV11-2 with TRBJ1-1; 9 nucleotides match TRBD1. Germline V gene lookup returns CDR1 SGHAT and CDR2 FQNNGV. Losses at the gene ends were 5 bases for V and 5 bases for J; bases not matched to a gene: 3. The CDR3 length is 13 residues. Here the CDR3 reads CASSRDRETEAFF. The CDR3 DNA follows: TGTGCCAGCAGCCGGGACAGGGAGACTGAAGCTTTCTTT.

J is TRBJ2-3 and V is TRBV7-2; the D is unclear. The CDR3 is made up of 14 amino acids. Trimming removed 4 bases from V and 5 bases from J, with 13 bases in between. CDR1 and CDR2 (germline): SGHTA, FQGNSA. CDR3 DNA sequence: TGTGCCAGCAGCTCTAGGTCTTTTAGAGATACGCAGTATTTT. Its protein product is CASSSRSFRDTQYF.

This chain connects TRBV2 to TRBJ1-4; D ambiguous. V was clipped by 10 bases and J by 8 bases, with 17 bases between them. The CDR3 has 13 amino acids. CDR1 SNHLY and CDR2 FYNNEI come from the germline V gene. CDR3 coding DNA: TGTGCCACCCTGGGCCGCCCGGGAGAAAAACTGTTTTTT. Residues: CATLGRPGEKLFF.

The chain has TRBV6-5 and TRBJ2-1, with 10 nucleotides matching TRBD2. This CDR3 comprises 14 residues. Per germline, CDR1 MNHEY and CDR2 SVGAGI. V was clipped by 6 bases and J by 9 bases; unmatched bases: 8. The CDR3 DNA reads TGTGCCAGCAGATCCAGCGGGAGGGCCGGTGAGCAGTTCTTC. It translates to CASRSSGRAGEQFF.

The chain uses TRBV5-6 and TRBJ2-6, with 9 positions matching TRBD2. Germline CDR1 and CDR2: SGHDT and YYEEEE. CDR3 length equals 17 residues. V lost 2 bases to trimming and J lost 0 bases; unmatched junction nucleotides: 3. The CDR3 region has the DNA TGTGCCAGCAGCTTCGGTAGCGGGAGCTCTGGGGCCAACGTCCTGACTTTC. Residues: CASSFGSGSSGANVLTF.

The chain employs TRBV6-1 and TRBJ1-3; D possibly corresponds to TRBD1 (5 bases). This CDR3 contains 14 residues. Germline V gene sequence: CDR1 MNHNS, CDR2 SASEGT. V shed 1 base and J shed 7 bases, with 11 bases lying between them. Here the CDR3 reads CASSEGGLRNTIYF. CDR3 sequence (DNA): TGTGCCAGCAGTGAAGGGGGCCTCCGGAACACCATATATTTT.

V usage is TRBV5-4 and J usage is TRBJ2-5, with D maybe TRBD2 (5 bases). This CDR3 contains 13 residues. The V end was cut by 2 bases, the J end by 4 bases, with 9 bases between. Germline lookup yields CDR1 SGHNT and CDR2 YYREEE (reference sequence). The CDR3 is CASSFFGGETQYF. The CDR3 DNA follows: TGTGCCAGCAGCTTCTTTGGAGGAGAGACCCAGTACTTC. Together with reference TRBV5-4 and TRBJ2-5, the CDR3 gives the full variable domain: ETGVTQSPTHLIKTRGQQVTLRCSSQSGHNTVSWYQQALGQGPQFIFQYYREEENGRGNFPPRFSGLQFPNYSSELNVNALELDDSALYLCASSFFGGETQYFGPGTRLLVL.

The chain has TRBV4-1 and TRBJ2-7, with 10 positions matching TRBD2. Germline trimming cut 3 bases from V and 0 bases from J; bases unmatched to any gene: 2. The length of the CDR3 is 15 residues. In germline, CDR1 is MGHRA, CDR2 YSYEKL. The CDR3 reads CASSHSSGGSYEQYF. The CDR3 DNA sequence: TGCGCCAGCAGCCATTCTAGCGGGGGCTCCTACGAGCAGTACTTC.

J is TRBJ1-2 and V is TRBV6-1; 10 bases are shared with TRBD1. Germline CDR1 MNHNS, CDR2 SASEGT. The V gene end was trimmed by 0 bases and the J gene end by 4 bases; junction bases not matched to a gene: 8. The length of the CDR3 is 17 residues. CDR3 loop: CASSEAQGTGEVYGYTF. The CDR3 nucleotides read TGTGCCAGCAGTGAAGCGCAGGGGACAGGGGAGGTCTATGGCTACACCTTC.

This chain links TRBV19 with TRBJ2-1; 7 positions agree with TRBD1. Germline V CDR1 and CDR2: LNHDA, SQIVND (reference sequence). This CDR3 is 14 amino acids long. After removal of 6 bases from V and 5 bases from J, the junction contained 7 bases not matched to a gene. The CDR3 DNA sequence: TGTGCCAGTAGATCCCGGGACAGAGACAATGAGCAGTTCTTC. This encodes CASRSRDRDNEQFF.

CDR3 residues: CSVVGGAGEKLFF. The CDR3 DNA follows: TGCAGCGTTGTTGGAGGGGCGGGCGAAAAACTGTTTTTT. The chain uses TRBV29-1 and TRBJ1-4; the D gene is possibly TRBD1 (5 bases). Germline assignment: CDR1 SQVTM and CDR2 ANQGSEA. This CDR3 spans 13 amino acids. Trimming took 4 bases from V and 8 from J, leaving 14 bases between them. Full variable domain (remainder filled in from reference TRBV29-1 and TRBJ1-4): SAVISQKPSRDICQRGTSLTIQCQVDSQVTMMFWYRQQPGQSLTLIATANQGSEATYESGFVIDKFPISRPNLTFSTLTVSNMSPEDSSIYLCSVVGGAGEKLFFGSGTQLSVL.

The chain employs TRBV3-1 (or the pseudogene TRBV3-2) and TRBJ1-1; D remains unclear. CDR1 and CDR2 (germline): LGHDT, YNNKEL (reference sequence). The ends were cut back, 4 bases at V and 1 base at J, with 7 bases in the middle. There are 13 residues in the CDR3. The CDR3 reads CASSPEGNTEAFF. The CDR3 nucleotides are TGTGCCAGCAGCCCTGAGGGGAACACTGAAGCTTTCTTT.

The rearrangement uses TRBV7-2 and TRBJ2-5, with 10 nucleotides matching TRBD2. After removal of 0 bases from V and 1 base from J, the junction contained 2 bases not matched to a gene. Germline lookup yields CDR1 SGHTA and CDR2 FQGNSA. This CDR3 region has 16 residues. CDR3 DNA: TGTGCCAGCAGCTTAGCGCCTAGCGGGGGCCAAGAGACCCAGTACTTC. The encoded protein is CASSLAPSGGQETQYF.

CDR3 sequence reads: CASSDGDSLYGYTF. CDR3 coding DNA: TGTGCCAGCAGTGATGGGGACAGCCTCTATGGCTACACCTTC. The V and J genes are TRBV2 and TRBJ1-2; 7 bases align to TRBD1. Looked up from germline, CDR1 is SNHLY and CDR2 is FYNNEI. The CDR3 spans 14 residues. Trimming took 3 bases from V and 4 from J; bases not matched to a gene: 5.